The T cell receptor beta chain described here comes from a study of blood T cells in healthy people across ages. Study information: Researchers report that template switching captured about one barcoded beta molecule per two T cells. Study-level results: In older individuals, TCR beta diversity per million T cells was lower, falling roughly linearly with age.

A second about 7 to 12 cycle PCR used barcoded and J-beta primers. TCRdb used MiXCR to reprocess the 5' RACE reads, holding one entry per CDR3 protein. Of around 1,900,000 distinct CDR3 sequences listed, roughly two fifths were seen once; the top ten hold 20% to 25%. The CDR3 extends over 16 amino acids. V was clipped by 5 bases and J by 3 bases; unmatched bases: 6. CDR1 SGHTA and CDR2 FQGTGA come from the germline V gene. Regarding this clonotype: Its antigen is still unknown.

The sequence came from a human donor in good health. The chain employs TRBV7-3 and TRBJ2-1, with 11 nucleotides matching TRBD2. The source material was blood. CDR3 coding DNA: TGTGCCAGCAGCCGAGAAACTAGCGGGGGCTACAATGAGCAGTTCTTC. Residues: CASSRETSGGYNEQFF.